Here is one T cell receptor (beta chain) with its context. Its antigen is currently unknown. Method: immunoSEQ multiplex PCR; TCRdb's copy keeps in-frame clones and lacks some. The sample gives about 110,000 clones, 88% of which show up once; about 7.7% is in the top ten. CDR3 length: 17 amino acids. Trimming removed 1 base at V and 0 bases at J, with 13 bases between. The sample belongs to a study of identifying expanded T cells in peripheral blood. Whole-study findings and limits: Clone count variance between approximately two-week samples rose with total template count.

During the collection period, no donor immune events like infections were recorded. The rearrangement joins TRBV6-7 to TRBJ1-5; D is undetermined. TRBV6-7 is an ORF for which the function is uncertain. Material: blood. The receptor was isolated from a person aged 18 to 70 in good health. CDR3 loop: CASSYCKETDSNQPQHF. The CDR3 nucleotides are TGTGCCAGCAGTTACTGTAAAGAAACCGATAGCAATCAGCCCCAGCATTTT.